These 15 T cell receptor beta chains came from one sample sequenced in a study of blood T cell repertoires in COVID-19. Clones were sequenced by immunoSEQ multiplex PCR, and TCRdb holds only the in-frame ones, with some missing. The sample includes under 200,000 clones, 80% to 85% of them seen just once. Sequencing was done on a sample of peripheral blood. The origin of the receptors is an older woman with COVID-19, enrolled during active disease.

This chain links TRBV29-1 with TRBJ2-7; D may be TRBD1 (5 bases). Germline-derived CDR1 and CDR2 are SQVTM and ANQGSEA. V lost 7 bases to trimming and J lost 0 bases, with 13 bases between them. The CDR3 has 13 residues. CDR3 sequence reads: CSARQGSSYEQYF. The CDR3 nucleotides are TGCAGCGCCAGGCAGGGTTCCTCCTACGAGCAGTACTTC.

The chain links TRBV14 to TRBJ2-7, with 7 bases identical to TRBD1. After removal of 4 bases from V and 5 bases from J, the junction contained 23 bases not matched to a gene. CDR1 and CDR2 (germline): SGHDN, FVKESK. CDR3 length: 19 amino acids. The CDR3 reads CASSPQPSQGNVERDEQYF. The CDR3 DNA is TGTGCCAGCAGCCCGCAGCCTTCACAGGGGAATGTGGAAAGAGACGAGCAGTACTTC.

This clone was found a few times. The chain is built from TRBV28 and TRBJ2-2, with 7 bases identical to TRBD1. V shed 11 bases, J shed 3 bases, and the junction held 3 bases outside the gene matches. The germline V gene encodes CDR1 MDHEN and CDR2 SYDVKM. The CDR3 consists of 12 residues. The CDR3 bases are TGTGCCGAGGGGGCGGACACCGGGGAGCTGTTTTTT. Its protein product is CAEGADTGELFF.

This chain uses TRBV14 with TRBJ2-5, with TRBD2 identical over 13 bases. Germline V gives CDR1 SGHDN, CDR2 FVKESK. V trimming: 5 bases; J trimming: 5 bases; junction bases outside the gene matches: 14. The CDR3 loop spans 18 amino acids. As DNA, the CDR3 is TGTGCCAGCAGCGAAAGGACTAGCGGGAGTAGCGGGGGTGAGACCCAGTACTTC. As protein: CASSERTSGSSGGETQYF.

V gene TRBV4-1 combines with J gene TRBJ1-6; D is possibly TRBD1 (5 bases). The CDR3 loop spans 15 amino acids. The V and J ends lost 0 bases and 7 bases respectively, with 10 bases between them. CDR1 MGHRA and CDR2 YSYEKL come from the germline V gene. The CDR3 region has the DNA TGCGCCAGCAGCCAAGAGCAGGGATACAATTCACCCCTCCACTTT. It translates to CASSQEQGYNSPLHF.

The count of this clone is one. The J gene is TRBJ2-4, the V gene TRBV6-5; 7 nucleotides line up with TRBD1. V lost 6 bases to trimming and J lost 8 bases; unmatched junction nucleotides: 7. CDR1 and CDR2 from the germline V gene are MNHEY and SVGAGI. This CDR3 contains 13 residues. DNA for the CDR3: TGTGCCAGCAGGGGGGCAGGGGGAGACATTCAGTACTTC. Its translation: CASRGAGGDIQYF.

The rearrangement uses TRBV5-1 and TRBJ1-6; 7 nucleotides line up with TRBD1. Unmatched junction bases numbered 8, after V lost 4 bases and J lost 10 bases. Germline loops: CDR1 SGHRS, CDR2 YFSETQ. The CDR3 is 14 residues long. The CDR3 sequence: CASSEGQLFSPLHF. In nucleotides, the CDR3 is TGCGCCAGCAGCGAGGGACAGCTATTCTCACCCCTCCACTTT. The full variable domain, rest sourced from reference TRBV5-1 and TRBJ1-6, is KAGVTQTPRYLIKTRGQQVTLSCSPISGHRSVSWYQQTPGQGLQFLFEYFSETQRNKGNFPGRFSGRQFSNSRSEMNVSTLELGDSALYLCASSEGQLFSPLHFGNGTRLTVT.

This rearrangement joins TRBV9 to TRBJ1-2; 12 bases fit TRBD1. The CDR3 sequence is 15 residues long. V trimming: 1 base; J trimming: 7 bases; junction bases outside the gene matches: 5. Per the germline V gene, CDR1 is SGDLS and CDR2 is YYNGEE. CDR3 nucleotide sequence: TGTGCCAGCAGCGTAACCGGGACAGGGGGCTCTGGCTACACCTTC. Its translation: CASSVTGTGGSGYTF.

The V and J genes are TRBV3-1 (or the pseudogene TRBV3-2) and TRBJ2-7; 8 bases match TRBD2. The germline gives CDR1 LGHDT, CDR2 YNNKEL (reference sequence). This CDR3 spans 13 amino acids. The trim removed 8 bases at V and 7 bases at J, leaving 10 bases unmatched. CDR3 region: CASSSGRFEEQYF. The CDR3 nucleotides are TGTGCCAGCTCGAGCGGGAGATTTGAAGAGCAGTACTTC.

Concerning this clone itself: The junction does not match germline at one end; this may be a read error. This sequence joins TRBV9 and TRBJ1-2, with 9 bases identical to TRBD1. The V gene's germline CDR1 is SGDLS and CDR2 YYNGEE. The CDR3 sequence is 17 residues long. The chain's CDR3 is CARSGPGGTGPYYGYTF. The CDR3 DNA is TGTGCCCGCAGCGGGCCGGGGGGGACAGGGCCATACTATGGCTACACCTTC. Combining the CDR3 with reference TRBV9 and TRBJ1-2 gives the whole variable domain DSGVTQTPKHLITATGQRVTLRCSPRSGDLSVYWYQQSLDQGLQFLIQYYNGEERAKGNILERFSAQQFPDLHSELNLSSLELGDSALYFCARSGPGGTGPYYGYTFGSGTRLTVV.

This chain uses TRBV5-1 with TRBJ2-7, with 7 bases identical to TRBD2. The CDR3 length is 13 residues. The V gene end was trimmed by 3 bases and the J gene end by 6 bases; junction bases not matched to a gene: 6. Germline V gene lookup returns CDR1 SGHRS and CDR2 YFSETQ. The CDR3 loop is CASSSSGRGEQYV. CDR3 nucleotides: TGCGCCAGCAGCTCCTCGGGGAGGGGCGAGCAGTACGTC.

This clone has more than one count but fewer than ten. J is TRBJ1-2 and V is TRBV2, with TRBD1 as a possible D gene (6 bases). V lost 5 bases, J lost 9 bases, and 13 bases lay in between. The CDR3 covers 12 residues. Germline V gene data show CDR1 as SNHLY and CDR2 as FYNNEI. The DNA of the CDR3 is TGTGCCAGCAGTCAGGGGCTAAGGAGCTACACCTTC. This sequence encodes CASSQGLRSYTF.

The chain recombines TRBV27 with TRBJ2-1; a possible D gene is TRBD1 (6 bases). Trimming left V 5 bases short and J 9 bases short, with 23 bases between. The CDR3 loop spans 16 amino acids. Germline CDR1 and CDR2: MNHEY and SMNVEV (reference sequence). The CDR3 bases are TGTGCCAGCAGTCGCGGTCCGGCAGGCCAAGGGGGTGAGCAGTTCTTC. This encodes CASSRGPAGQGGEQFF.

The rearrangement links TRBV28 to TRBJ1-3; D not certain. Deletions cut 8 bases from V and 6 bases from J, with 17 bases between. This CDR3 contains 14 residues. Germline CDR1 reads MDHEN; CDR2 reads SYDVKM. The DNA for the CDR3 is TGTGCCAGCGTTGACCCGGGGTTAGAAAACACCATATATTTT. This codes for CASVDPGLENTIYF.

The V call is TRBV27, the J call TRBJ2-1, with 7 bases lining up with TRBD1. Trimming removed 7 bases from V and 8 bases from J; junction bases left unmatched: 14. The CDR3 length is 15 residues. The germline V gene encodes CDR1 MNHEY and CDR2 SMNVEV (reference sequence). CDR3 amino acids: CASTLQGQTFDEQFF. The CDR3 DNA sequence: TGTGCCAGCACCCTACAGGGACAGACCTTCGATGAGCAGTTCTTC.